These 8 T cell receptor beta chains originate from one sample sequenced in a study of cytomegalovirus exposure and HLA in healthy donors. The PCR had 60 Vbeta and 13 Jbeta primers. The table came from immunoSEQ multiplex PCR; TCRdb's copy has only in-frame clones and leaves some out. The sample lists more than 95,000 clones, about 71% seen once, with 3.3% in the top ten. Sequencing was carried out using PBMCs. Receptors originate from a woman in her fifties or sixties in good health and CMV-seronegative.

The V call is TRBV6-1, the J call TRBJ2-1; D call uncertain. Trimming shortened V by 4 bases and J by 6 bases, and 7 bases separated the two germline ends. This CDR3 comprises 12 residues. In germline, CDR1 is MNHNS, CDR2 SASEGT. The CDR3 loop reads CASSVYFNEQFF. The CDR3 nucleotides are TGTGCCAGCAGTGTATATTTCAATGAGCAGTTCTTC.

The rearrangement joins TRBV7-2 to TRBJ1-2; TRBD1 is a possible D gene (5 bases). This CDR3 comprises 14 residues. Germline values: CDR1 SGHTA, CDR2 FQGNSA. V was shortened by 8 bases and J by 5 bases, with 18 bases between the two germline ends. The CDR3 reads CASGLGGAGYGYTF. DNA for the CDR3: TGTGCCAGCGGATTGGGGGGAGCGGGTTATGGCTACACCTTC.

V and J are TRBV4-1 and TRBJ2-2; no definite D call. Germline CDR1 MGHRA, CDR2 YSYEKL. Trimming shortened V by 0 bases and J by 5 bases, and 10 bases separated the two germline ends. There are 15 residues in the CDR3. The CDR3 is CASSQEVVRTGELFF. CDR3 bases: TGCGCCAGCAGCCAAGAAGTAGTTCGGACCGGGGAGCTGTTTTTT.

As for this clone: The sample has other DNA sequences that encode this CDR3 too. This rearrangement joins TRBV11-2 to TRBJ1-2; 8 nucleotides line up with TRBD1. V lost 1 base and J lost 8; bases outside the gene matches: 6. This CDR3 has 14 residues. CDR1 and CDR2 from the germline V gene are SGHAT and FQNNGV. This CDR3 is CASSLGGTGTGYTF. DNA of the CDR3: TGTGCCAGCAGCTTAGGAGGGACAGGAACGGGCTACACCTTC.

The chain employs TRBV6-1 and TRBJ1-4; TRBD1 agrees at 9 bases. J was trimmed by 7 bases and V by 8 bases; bases with no gene match: 11. The CDR3 runs 15 residues. Germline V CDR1 and CDR2: MNHNS, SASEGT. This CDR3 reads CASFPTGGVSEKLFF. The DNA for the CDR3 is TGTGCCAGCTTTCCGACAGGGGGTGTCAGTGAAAAACTGTTTTTT.

This chain joins TRBV27 and TRBJ2-7; 11 nucleotides match TRBD2. The CDR3 contains 16 residues. CDR1 and CDR2 from the germline V gene are MNHEY and SMNVEV (reference sequence). The ends lost 2 bases at V and 3 bases at J; junction bases unmatched: 6. Here the CDR3 reads CASSLHGTSGNYEQYF. For the CDR3, the DNA is TGTGCCAGCAGTTTACACGGGACTAGCGGAAACTACGAGCAGTACTTC.

This chain joins TRBV28 and TRBJ1-3; D not certain. Germline CDR1 MDHEN, CDR2 SYDVKM. This CDR3 is 15 amino acids long. The V end was cut by 2 bases, the J end by 4 bases, with 12 bases between. Here the CDR3 DNA reads TGTGCCAGCAGTTTACTCACCACAGCCGGAAACACCATATATTTT. The encoded protein is CASSLLTTAGNTIYF. The full variable domain, completed using reference TRBV28 and TRBJ1-3, is DVKVTQSSRYLVKRTGEKVFLECVQDMDHENMFWYRQDPGLGLRLIYFSYDVKMKEKGDIPEGYSVSREKKERFSLILESASTNQTSMYLCASSLLTTAGNTIYFGEGSWLTVV.

The chain is built from TRBV27 and TRBJ1-1; possibly TRBD1 for D (5 bases). The V end lost 6 bases, the J end lost 8 bases, and 22 bases lay between the germline ends. CDR1 and CDR2 from the germline V gene are MNHEY and SMNVEV (reference sequence). The CDR3 runs 15 residues. This chain's CDR3 is CASRLLGGGVQEAFF. CDR3 nucleotides: TGTGCCAGCAGATTACTGGGGGGAGGAGTGCAGGAAGCTTTCTTT.